This T cell receptor beta chain was profiled in a study of memory CD4+ T cells and cytomegalovirus serostatus. Repertoires were generated with immunoSEQ multiplex PCR, while TCRdb's copy carries only in-frame clones and drops some. Of 35,000 to 50,000 clones listed, about 79% were seen once; the top ten hold approximately 1.2%. The sort gate was single viable CD3+CD4+CD8-CD45RO+ cells for memory CD4+ T cells. In germline, CDR1 is MGHRA, CDR2 YSYEKL. V lost 2 bases and J lost 7; bases outside the gene matches: 8. The CDR3 runs 16 residues. This chain uses TRBV4-1 with TRBJ2-4; 10 nucleotides match TRBD1. The sequence was collected from an adult in good health and CMV-seronegative. Sequencing was carried out using memory CD4+ T cells from blood. The CDR3 DNA is TGCGCCAGCAGCCAACCCCCACCGGGACAGGGGAACATTCAGTACTTC. This codes for CASSQPPPGQGNIQYF.